Below are 6 T cell receptor beta chains sequenced from a single sample in a study of blood T cells in healthy people across ages. Together with a sample-barcoded 5' primer, a J-beta primer mix was included in a second PCR lasting about 7 to 11 cycles. TCRdb fed the 5' RACE reads into MiXCR, producing one record per CDR3 protein. The sample holds 700,000 or so distinct CDR3 sequences, 35% to 50% seen once. The sequencing input was blood. These receptors all stem from an elderly man in good health.

The V gene is TRBV29-1, the J gene TRBJ2-1; tentative D call: TRBD2 (5 bases). CDR1 is SQVTM, CDR2 ANQGSEA, per germline. This CDR3 region has 15 residues. The V end was cut by 4 bases, the J end by 4 bases, with 17 bases between. The CDR3: CSVGRPPSQYNEQFF. CDR3 bases: TGCAGCGTTGGCCGACCCCCTAGCCAATACAATGAGCAGTTCTTC.

A few counts support this clonotype. The DNA of the CDR3 is TGCGCCAGCAGCTTGGACAGGGGGCAATACGAGCAGTACTTC. This translates into CASSLDRGQYEQYF. The rearrangement uses TRBV5-1 and TRBJ2-7; 9 bases agree with TRBD1. CDR1 is SGHRS and CDR2 is YFSETQ in the germline V gene. The CDR3 consists of 14 residues. The V and J ends lost 0 bases and 4 bases, in that order; junction bases with no gene match: 2.

The chain links TRBV7-6 to TRBJ2-2, with 7 positions matching TRBD1. The CDR3 runs 16 residues. Germline V lookup: CDR1 SGHVS, CDR2 FNYEAQ. V lost 4 bases and J lost 0; bases outside the gene matches: 5. CDR3 loop: CASSSRQGANTGELFF. The CDR3, as DNA: TGTGCCAGCAGCTCTCGACAGGGAGCGAACACCGGGGAGCTGTTTTTT.

This clonotype appeared a few times. The V call is TRBV2, the J call TRBJ2-5, with 9 nucleotides matching TRBD2. This CDR3 is 15 amino acids long. The V gene's germline CDR1 is SNHLY and CDR2 FYNNEI. Trimming took 2 bases from V and 5 from J; bases not matched to a gene: 6. CDR3 amino acids: CASSESGLAGETQYF. DNA for the CDR3: TGTGCCAGCAGTGAATCGGGTCTAGCGGGGGAGACCCAGTACTTC.

The chain links TRBV4-2 to TRBJ2-5; 16 bases are a match to TRBD2. CDR1 and CDR2 (germline): LGHNA, YNFKEQ. The CDR3 has 19 residues. V gave up 1 base and J gave up 4 bases; unmatched junction bases: 9. This CDR3 is CASSQGSGTSGGVGETQYF. CDR3 coding DNA: TGTGCCAGCAGCCAAGGATCTGGGACTAGCGGGGGGGTCGGAGAGACCCAGTACTTC.

This clonotype was found a few times. The chain links TRBV6-2 or TRBV6-3 to TRBJ2-1; tentative D call: TRBD1 (5 bases). The CDR3 loop spans 15 amino acids. Trimming pared 3 bases from V and 4 bases from J, leaving 13 bases between. From germline, CDR1 is MNHEY and CDR2 SVGEGT. The CDR3 spells CASSYRAGRYNEQFF. The CDR3 nucleotides are TGTGCCAGCAGTTATCGTGCAGGGCGGTACAATGAGCAGTTCTTC.